These 26 T cell receptor beta chains came from one sample sequenced in a study of cytomegalovirus exposure and HLA in healthy donors. PCR amplification relied on 60 Vbeta primers (plus 13 Jbeta primers). Here immunoSEQ multiplex PCR was the method, and the copy in TCRdb shows in-frame clones only, minus some. Among tens of thousands of clones listed, roughly 80% were seen once. Sample: PBMCs. The receptors shown here come from a girl aged 2 to 9 in good health and CMV-seropositive.

The CDR3 spells CSARTGNGYTF. Here the CDR3 DNA reads TGCAGTGCTAGGACAGGGAATGGCTACACCTTC. The chain recombines TRBV20-1 with TRBJ1-2; TRBD1 aligns across 7 bases. V shed 3 bases and J 6 bases; nucleotides not matched to a gene: 1. CDR1 and CDR2 from the germline V gene are DFQATT and SNEGSKA (reference sequence). The CDR3 totals 11 residues.

In its sample, this clone was seen a few times. The V gene is TRBV30, the J gene TRBJ1-2, with no clear D. Germline assignment: CDR1 GTSNPN and CDR2 SVGIG (reference sequence). The CDR3 contains 12 residues. V lost 0 bases and J lost 8, with 10 bases in between. CDR3 protein: CAWSVGLGGYTF. CDR3 nucleotides: TGTGCCTGGAGTGTGGGCCTCGGCGGCTACACCTTC. Full variable domain (outside the CDR3, taken from reference TRBV30 and TRBJ1-2): SQTIHQWPATLVQPVGSPLSLECTVEGTSNPNLYWYRQAAGRGLQLLFYSVGIGQISSEVPQNLSASRPQDRQFILSSKKLLLSDSGFYLCAWSVGLGGYTFGSGTRLTVV.

Points on this clone: An end of the junction differs from the germline gene, which may be a read error. The V gene is TRBV5-4, the J gene TRBJ1-1; TRBD1 matches at 8 bases. CDR3 length: 13 residues. In germline, CDR1 is SGHNT, CDR2 YYREEE (reference sequence). The CDR3 sequence is CASSLEIQGGLLF. CDR3 nucleotide sequence: TGTGCCAGCAGCTTGGAGATACAGGGGGGCCTACTCTTT.

V and J are TRBV21-1 and TRBJ2-7; TRBD1, the table's D call, was not compared with the DNA. TRBV21-1 is flagged as a pseudogene. The CDR3 contains 15 residues. The CDR3 bases are TGTGCCAGCAGCAAAGGTGGACAGGACCTCTACGAGCAGTACTTC. Translated, it gives CASSKGGQDLYEQYF.

The J gene is TRBJ2-7, the V gene TRBV29-1, with D possibly being TRBD2 (6 bases). V was shortened by 6 bases and J by 2 bases, with 17 bases between the two germline ends. Per germline, CDR1 SQVTM and CDR2 ANQGSEA. The CDR3 loop spans 14 amino acids. The CDR3 DNA is TGCAGCGTCGCGGCCGGGACTGGGGCCTACGAGCAGTACTTC. It yields the protein CSVAAGTGAYEQYF.

This clone was counted between two and nine times. This chain uses TRBV28 with TRBJ2-3, with D possibly TRBD2 on 6 matching bases. The germline V gene has CDR1 MDHEN and CDR2 SYDVKM. CDR3 length: 14 amino acids. V was cut by 4 bases and J by 0 bases, with 8 bases left in between. The CDR3 is CASSSGTSTDTQYF. CDR3 nucleotide sequence: TGTGCCAGCAGTTCCGGGACTAGCACAGATACGCAGTATTTT. Looking up the rest from reference TRBV28 and TRBJ2-3 gives the full variable domain: DVKVTQSSRYLVKRTGEKVFLECVQDMDHENMFWYRQDPGLGLRLIYFSYDVKMKEKGDIPEGYSVSREKKERFSLILESASTNQTSMYLCASSSGTSTDTQYFGPGTRLTVL.

V gene TRBV30 combines with J gene TRBJ1-4, with unresolved D. Trimming stripped 2 bases from V and 10 bases from J, with 8 bases between. Germline V lookup: CDR1 GTSNPN, CDR2 SVGIG (reference sequence). The CDR3 runs 11 residues. The DNA of the CDR3 is TGTGCCTGGAGTCTAATCGGAAAACTGTTTTTT. Its translation is CAWSLIGKLFF.

The gene calls are TRBV6-4 and TRBJ1-2, with D maybe TRBD1 (6 bases). V lost 5 bases and J lost 2, with 15 bases in between. The CDR3 contains 15 residues. Germline CDR1 and CDR2: MRHNA and SNTAGT. CDR3 protein: CASSPSPDRNYGYTF. In DNA, the CDR3 is TGTGCCAGCAGTCCGTCCCCGGACAGAAACTATGGCTACACCTTC.

This chain joins TRBV19 and TRBJ2-5; possible D gene TRBD2, 6 bases. The V and J ends lost 1 base and 4 bases respectively, with 13 bases between them. The germline gives CDR1 LNHDA, CDR2 SQIVND (reference sequence). The CDR3 extends over 15 amino acids. CDR3 DNA sequence: TGTGCCAGTAGTATAGGTACTAGCCGTCGAGAGACCCAGTACTTC. Protein: CASSIGTSRRETQYF. Drawing the rest from reference TRBV19 and TRBJ2-5, the complete variable domain is DGGITQSPKYLFRKEGQNVTLSCEQNLNHDAMYWYRQDPGQGLRLIYYSQIVNDFQKGDIAEGYSVSREKKESFPLTVTSAQKNPTAFYLCASSIGTSRRETQYFGPGTRLLVL.

The chain links TRBV28 to TRBJ2-5; 13 nucleotides align to TRBD2. Germline-derived CDR1 and CDR2 are MDHEN and SYDVKM. CDR3 length: 16 residues. The J segment lost 4 bases and the V segment lost 5 bases, leaving 7 bases of the junction unmatched. This CDR3 is CASSGTSGTVVETQYF. As DNA, the CDR3 is TGTGCCAGCAGTGGGACTAGCGGGACGGTAGTAGAGACCCAGTACTTC.

This clone was detected only once. The chain combines TRBV4-3 with TRBJ1-4; TRBD1 aligns across 12 bases. Germline V CDR1 and CDR2: LGHNA, YSLEER. The CDR3 covers 16 residues. The trim removed 4 bases at V and 8 bases at J, leaving 8 bases unmatched. The CDR3 sequence: CASSPYVGTGGEKLFF. The CDR3 DNA reads TGCGCCAGCAGCCCTTATGTTGGGACAGGGGGCGAAAAACTGTTTTTT.

The chain recombines TRBV29-1 with TRBJ2-7; 10 positions agree with TRBD1. The CDR3 has 14 amino acids. Trimming cost V 4 bases and J 3 bases; bases outside gene matches: 6. Looked up from germline, CDR1 is SQVTM and CDR2 is ANQGSEA. The CDR3 here is CSVARDRGRYEQYF. CDR3 DNA: TGCAGCGTTGCCCGGGACAGGGGACGCTACGAGCAGTACTTC.

The chain uses TRBV18 and TRBJ1-5; tentatively, D is TRBD1 (5 bases). Deletions cut 0 bases from V and 3 bases from J, with 12 bases between. CDR1 and CDR2 from the germline V gene are KGHSH and LQKENI. This CDR3 spans 16 amino acids. CDR3 sequence: CASSPPTAGNNQPQHF. In DNA form, the CDR3 reads TGTGCCAGCTCACCACCCACGGCAGGGAACAATCAGCCCCAGCATTTT.

The V call is TRBV7-2, the J call TRBJ2-3; 10 nucleotides align to TRBD2. Germline CDR1 SGHTA, CDR2 FQGNSA. Germline trimming cut 5 bases from V and 2 bases from J; bases unmatched to any gene: 10. The CDR3 sequence is 17 residues long. The CDR3: CASSPRGLAALTDTQYF. CDR3 DNA: TGTGCCAGCAGCCCCCGAGGACTAGCGGCCCTCACAGATACGCAGTATTTT.

This chain joins TRBV7-2 and TRBJ2-1, with 11 bases fitting TRBD2. Per germline, CDR1 SGHTA and CDR2 FQGNSA. CDR3 length: 15 amino acids. V trimming: 3 bases; J trimming: 7 bases; junction bases outside the gene matches: 5. CDR3 bases: TGTGCCAGCAGCTTTAGCGGGAGGGCCGGAAATGAGCAGTTCTTC. Its translation: CASSFSGRAGNEQFF. The entire variable domain, with the rest obtained from reference TRBV7-2 and TRBJ2-1, is as follows: GAGVSQSPSNKVTEKGKDVELRCDPISGHTALYWYRQSLGQGLEFLIYFQGNSAPDKSGLPSDRFSAERTGGSVSTLTIQRTQQEDSAVYLCASSFSGRAGNEQFFGPGTRLTVL.

In its sample, this clone was seen a few times. The J gene is TRBJ1-1, the V gene TRBV6-5; possibly TRBD1 for D (6 bases). From germline, CDR1 is MNHEY and CDR2 SVGAGI. V was pared by 6 bases and J by 2 bases, with 16 bases between. This CDR3 contains 15 residues. As DNA, the CDR3 is TGTGCCAGCAGGCCGGGGGGCACTAAAAACACTGAAGCTTTCTTT. This encodes CASRPGGTKNTEAFF.

The chain joins TRBV5-1 to TRBJ2-5; 8 nucleotides match TRBD1. The V gene end was trimmed by 2 bases and the J gene end by 1 base; junction bases not matched to a gene: 4. In germline, CDR1 is SGHRS, CDR2 YFSETQ. CDR3 size: 15 residues. As DNA, the CDR3 is TGCGCCAGCAGCTTCACAGGGGGTATCCAAGAGACCCAGTACTTC. Translating it yields CASSFTGGIQETQYF.

The V call is TRBV6-5, the J call TRBJ1-4; 8 bases map to TRBD1. V lost 2 bases to trimming and J lost 10 bases; unmatched junction nucleotides: 6. The CDR3 is made up of 14 amino acids. Germline lookup yields CDR1 MNHEY and CDR2 SVGAGI. Here the CDR3 DNA reads TGTGCCAGCAGTTACAACGGACAGGGAGGAAAACTGTTTTTT. This codes for CASSYNGQGGKLFF.

This clone was counted a few times. The chain recombines TRBV7-2 with TRBJ1-5, with 8 bases aligning to TRBD1. Germline V gives CDR1 SGHTA, CDR2 FQGNSA. Trimming at V came to 5 bases and at J to 3 bases, leaving 6 bases not matched to a gene. The CDR3 loop spans 15 amino acids. The CDR3 spells CASSDPDRANQPQHF. In DNA, the CDR3 is TGTGCCAGCAGCGACCCGGACAGGGCCAATCAGCCCCAGCATTTT.

This chain uses TRBV27 with TRBJ1-2; no definite D call. Germline CDR1 is MNHEY and CDR2 is SMNVEV (reference sequence). CDR3 length: 13 amino acids. Trimming left V 0 bases short and J 6 bases short, with 8 bases between. CDR3 amino acids: CASSLSRYHGYTF. CDR3 sequence (DNA): TGTGCCAGCAGTTTATCGAGGTATCATGGCTACACCTTC.

This chain joins TRBV28 and TRBJ2-5; a possible D gene is TRBD2 (6 bases). Germline V gene lookup returns CDR1 MDHEN and CDR2 SYDVKM. V lost 3 bases to trimming and J lost 2 bases, with 10 bases between them. The CDR3 spans 14 residues. This CDR3 is CASSLFSGQETQYF. The CDR3 region has the DNA TGTGCCAGCAGTTTGTTTAGCGGACAAGAGACCCAGTACTTC.

This chain joins TRBV5-1 and TRBJ2-7; 15 bases map to TRBD2. J lost 5 bases, V lost 0 bases, and 3 bases had no gene match. The CDR3 totals 16 residues. The germline V gene encodes CDR1 SGHRS and CDR2 YFSETQ. The DNA of the CDR3 is TGCGCCAGCAGCTTGGTGGGACTAGCGGGAGGAGACGAGCAGTACTTC. The encoded protein is CASSLVGLAGGDEQYF.

The chain uses TRBV7-2 and TRBJ2-7, with D possibly matching TRBD1 (5 bases). Germline CDR1 and CDR2: SGHTA and FQGNSA. The CDR3 has 18 residues. The ends were cut back, 0 bases at V and 5 bases at J, with 23 bases in the middle. CDR3 sequence: CASSLARILGARRHEQYF. The CDR3 DNA sequence: TGTGCCAGCAGCTTAGCCCGGATCCTAGGGGCCCGTCGCCACGAGCAGTACTTC.

The chain employs TRBV28 and TRBJ1-5; D unresolved. V was trimmed by 3 bases and J by 4 bases, leaving 10 bases between them. Germline V gives CDR1 MDHEN, CDR2 SYDVKM. The CDR3 has 14 amino acids. CDR3 residues: CASSFNRFNQPQHF. In DNA form, the CDR3 reads TGTGCCAGCAGTTTTAACAGATTTAATCAGCCCCAGCATTTT.

The V call is TRBV4-2, the J call TRBJ1-4; no definite D call. This CDR3 is 12 amino acids long. V was clipped by 4 bases and J by 3 bases, with 3 bases between them. The germline CDR1 and CDR2 sequences are LGHNA and YNFKEQ. CDR3 sequence (DNA): TGTGCCAGCAGCCCAGCTAATGAAAAACTGTTTTTT. It yields the protein CASSPANEKLFF.

This chain uses TRBV19 with TRBJ2-2; 7 nucleotides agree with TRBD1. V gave up 11 bases and J gave up 12 bases; unmatched junction bases: 15. This CDR3 has 13 residues. The germline CDR1 and CDR2 sequences are LNHDA and SQIVND (reference sequence). CDR3 nucleotide sequence: TGTGCCGTTAACTCGCGCACAGGGGAGAAGCTGTTTTTT. Residues: CAVNSRTGEKLFF.